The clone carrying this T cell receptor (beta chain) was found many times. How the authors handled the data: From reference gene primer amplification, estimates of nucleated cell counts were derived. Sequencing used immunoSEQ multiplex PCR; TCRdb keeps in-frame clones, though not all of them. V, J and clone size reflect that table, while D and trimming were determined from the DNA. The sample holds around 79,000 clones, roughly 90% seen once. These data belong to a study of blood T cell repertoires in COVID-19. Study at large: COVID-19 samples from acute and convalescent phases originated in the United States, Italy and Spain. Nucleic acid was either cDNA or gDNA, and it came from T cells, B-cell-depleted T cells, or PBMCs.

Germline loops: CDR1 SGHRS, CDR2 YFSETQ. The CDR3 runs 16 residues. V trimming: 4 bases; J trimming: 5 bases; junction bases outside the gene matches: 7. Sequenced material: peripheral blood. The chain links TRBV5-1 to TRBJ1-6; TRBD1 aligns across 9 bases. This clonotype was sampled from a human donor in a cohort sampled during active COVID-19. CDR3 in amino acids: CASSATGGPNNSPLHF. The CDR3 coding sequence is TGCGCCAGCAGCGCGACAGGGGGGCCCAATAATTCACCCCTCCACTTT.